A single sample is the source of the 21 T cell receptor beta chains below, sequenced in a study of CD8 T cells in Susac syndrome. Random hexamers were used to reverse transcribe an amount of about 0.45 to 1 ug RNA. A single record per CDR3 protein comes from TCRdb applying MiXCR to the immunoSEQ multiplex PCR reads. There are some 120,000 distinct CDR3 sequences in the sample; 90% to 95% occur only once, and less than 0.15% lies in the top ten. The specimen was CD4+ T cells from PBMCs. Receptors originate from a human donor with multiple sclerosis.

The chain links TRBV5-1 to TRBJ2-7; 9 bases agree with TRBD1. The CDR3 length is 15 residues. J gave up 4 bases and V 4 bases, and 9 bases lay outside the gene matches. Germline V gene lookup returns CDR1 SGHRS and CDR2 YFSETQ. CDR3 coding DNA: TGCGCCAGCAGCCTGGGACAGGGAATCGGGTACGAGCAGTACTTC. As protein: CASSLGQGIGYEQYF.

The chain couples TRBV29-1 to TRBJ2-1, with 7 bases lining up with TRBD1. The junction had 2 bases not matched to a gene; V was cut back by 7 bases and J by 5 bases. Germline V gene lookup returns CDR1 SQVTM and CDR2 ANQGSEA. The CDR3 contains 11 residues. The CDR3 loop reads CSAGQNNEQFF. CDR3 nucleotide sequence: TGCAGCGCGGGACAGAACAATGAGCAGTTCTTC.

The chain is built from TRBV5-4 and TRBJ2-7; D is uncertain. Germline CDR1 reads SGHNT; CDR2 reads YYREEE (reference sequence). CDR3 length: 13 amino acids. V was trimmed by 3 bases and J by 0 bases, leaving 7 bases between them. The CDR3 region is CASSSPSSYEQYF. DNA for the CDR3: TGTGCCAGCAGCTCTCCAAGCTCCTACGAGCAGTACTTC.

The CDR3 reads CSAFRGGDEKLFF. DNA for the CDR3: TGCAGTGCCTTCCGAGGGGGAGATGAAAAACTGTTTTTT. J is TRBJ1-4 and V is TRBV20-1; possibly TRBD1 for D (6 bases). The germline V gene has CDR1 DFQATT and CDR2 SNEGSKA (reference sequence). The V end was cut by 6 bases, the J end by 6 bases, with 14 bases between. The CDR3 sequence is 13 residues long.

CDR3 protein: CSAKTGNEQYF. The CDR3 bases are TGCAGTGCTAAAACGGGTAACGAGCAGTACTTC. The chain combines TRBV20-1 with TRBJ2-7; no firm D call. CDR3 length: 11 residues. V lost 4 bases to trimming and J lost 5 bases, with 9 bases between them. Germline CDR1 DFQATT, CDR2 SNEGSKA (reference sequence).

The chain joins TRBV4-2 to TRBJ1-2; D is undetermined. Trimming stripped 2 bases from V and 4 bases from J, with 11 bases between. Germline V gene sequence: CDR1 LGHNA, CDR2 YNFKEQ. This CDR3 has 14 amino acids. CDR3 residues: CASSQTLPPYGYTF. CDR3 bases: TGTGCCAGCAGCCAAACCCTACCCCCCTATGGCTACACCTTC.

This chain links TRBV4-1 with TRBJ1-3; D call uncertain. Per the germline V gene, CDR1 is MGHRA and CDR2 is YSYEKL. The CDR3 is 16 residues long. The V end lost 0 bases, the J end lost 0 bases, and 9 bases lay between the germline ends. Here the CDR3 DNA reads TGCGCCAGCAGCCAAGATTCCGGGATCTCTGGAAACACCATATATTTT. It encodes CASSQDSGISGNTIYF.

V usage is TRBV15 and J usage is TRBJ1-4; no firm D call. This CDR3 region has 14 residues. The germline V and J ends were trimmed by 0 bases and 6 bases, with 8 bases remaining between them. Germline V gene lookup returns CDR1 LNHNV and CDR2 YYDKDF (reference sequence). The CDR3 DNA is TGTGCCACCAGCAGAGATCGGTCCGATGAAAAACTGTTTTTT. Translation gives CATSRDRSDEKLFF.

The CDR3 region is CASSPPGGSNQPQHF. The CDR3, as DNA: TGTGCCAGCTCACCACCGGGAGGGAGCAATCAGCCCCAGCATTTT. The chain joins TRBV18 to TRBJ1-5; D remains ambiguous. CDR1 and CDR2 from the germline V gene are KGHSH and LQKENI. The CDR3 loop spans 15 amino acids. Deletions cut 0 bases from V and 1 base from J, with 7 bases between.

This chain uses TRBV9 with TRBJ2-3; D not resolved. Germline V gene data show CDR1 as SGDLS and CDR2 as YYNGEE. Trimming removed 2 bases at V and 0 bases at J, with 7 bases between. The CDR3 covers 14 residues. Written as DNA, the CDR3 is TGTGCCAGCAGCGTTGGGATTAGCACAGATACGCAGTATTTT. It specifies CASSVGISTDTQYF.

The CDR3 region has the DNA TGTGCCAGCAGTATTAGACAGGGCCATGGCTACACCTTC. This codes for CASSIRQGHGYTF. The V call is TRBV6-1, the J call TRBJ1-2, with 7 bases lining up with TRBD1. V dropped 5 bases and J dropped 6; count of bases not matched to a gene: 6. The germline V gene has CDR1 MNHNS and CDR2 SASEGT. The CDR3 is 13 residues long.

The chain is built from TRBV2 and TRBJ2-5, with 12 bases matching TRBD1. CDR3 length: 16 residues. The V gene end was trimmed by 8 bases and the J gene end by 5 bases; junction bases not matched to a gene: 12. Germline V lookup: CDR1 SNHLY, CDR2 FYNNEI. CDR3 residues: CASSRPGQGARETQYF. In DNA form, the CDR3 reads TGTGCCAGCTCGCGACCGGGACAGGGGGCTCGGGAGACCCAGTACTTC.

V and J are TRBV5-4 and TRBJ1-1; D remains unclear. The CDR3 spans 14 residues. The V and J ends lost 0 bases and 0 bases respectively, with 6 bases between them. From germline, CDR1 is SGHNT and CDR2 YYREEE (reference sequence). The chain's CDR3 is CASSLEPMNTEAFF. DNA of the CDR3: TGTGCCAGCAGCTTGGAACCGATGAACACTGAAGCTTTCTTT.

This chain links TRBV3-1 with TRBJ1-1; D is ambiguous. Deletions cut 4 bases from V and 1 base from J, with 10 bases between. Per the germline V gene, CDR1 is LGHDT and CDR2 is YNNKEL (reference sequence). This CDR3 is 14 amino acids long. The DNA for the CDR3 is TGTGCCAGCAGCCTTGACAACGGGAACACTGAAGCTTTCTTT. It translates to CASSLDNGNTEAFF.

The chain joins TRBV19 to TRBJ1-5; D is perhaps TRBD1 (6 bases). V lost 7 bases, J lost 0 bases, and 16 bases lay in between. The CDR3 contains 16 residues. The germline V gene has CDR1 LNHDA and CDR2 SQIVND (reference sequence). The CDR3 DNA follows: TGTGCCAGTACCCGGGGGCAGTCTAATAGCAATCAGCCCCAGCATTTT. Protein product: CASTRGQSNSNQPQHF.

The chain uses TRBV7-9 and TRBJ2-7, with a possible D match to TRBD2 (6 bases). Trimming left V 3 bases short and J 0 bases short, with 12 bases between. The CDR3 is 15 residues long. Germline CDR1 is SEHNR and CDR2 is FQNEAQ (reference sequence). This CDR3 is CASSLGGPVSYEQYF. The CDR3 coding sequence is TGTGCCAGCAGCTTGGGGGGACCGGTCTCCTACGAGCAGTACTTC.

V is TRBV27 and J is TRBJ2-3; 15 bases line up with TRBD2. The V and J ends lost 5 bases and 2 bases, in that order; junction bases with no gene match: 8. The CDR3 spans 18 residues. Per germline, CDR1 MNHEY and CDR2 SMNVEV (reference sequence). CDR3 sequence: CASSPRTSGGAITDTQYF. The CDR3 nucleotides are TGTGCCAGCAGTCCCCGGACTAGCGGGGGGGCGATCACAGATACGCAGTATTTT.

The chain carries TRBV20-1 and TRBJ2-7; 8 positions agree with TRBD1. V lost 5 bases, J lost 3 bases, and 6 bases stayed unmatched. CDR1 is DFQATT, CDR2 SNEGSKA, per germline (reference sequence). The length of the CDR3 is 13 residues. CDR3 in amino acids: CSALTGAGYEQYF. The CDR3 DNA sequence: TGCAGTGCTTTGACAGGGGCAGGCTACGAGCAGTACTTC.

To note about this clonotype: The germline gene is not matched at one end of the junction; a read error may be the cause. The CDR3 protein is CASSSTLGSENTIYF. The CDR3 nucleotides read TGTGCCAGCAGCAGTACCCTCGGCTCTGAAAACACCATATATTTT. This chain joins TRBV5-6 and TRBJ1-3; no definite D call. The V gene's germline CDR1 is SGHDT and CDR2 YYEEEE. CDR3 length: 15 residues.

The chain combines TRBV5-1 with TRBJ2-5, with D perhaps assigned TRBD1 or TRBD2 (5 bases each). CDR3 size: 15 residues. Germline-derived CDR1 and CDR2 are SGHRS and YFSETQ. Trimming removed 4 bases at V and 2 bases at J, with 15 bases between. Here the CDR3 DNA reads TGCGCCAGCAGCCATTGGACTCAGGGTCAAGAGACCCAGTACTTC. Encoded protein: CASSHWTQGQETQYF.

J is TRBJ1-3 and V is TRBV5-4, with D uncertain. The ends were cut back, 3 bases at V and 4 bases at J, with 11 bases in the middle. The germline V gene has CDR1 SGHNT and CDR2 YYREEE (reference sequence). The CDR3 has 14 residues. The chain's CDR3 is CASSSEAHGNTIYF. CDR3 nucleotides: TGTGCCAGCAGCTCGGAGGCGCACGGAAACACCATATATTTT.